This T cell receptor (beta chain) was sequenced in a study of blood T cell repertoires in COVID-19. Study background: The samples span acute and convalescent COVID-19 from the United States, Italy and Spain. PBMCs, B-cell-depleted T cells, or T cells were the source of the cDNA or gDNA that made up the material.

This clone is a singleton in its sample. V lost 3 bases, J lost 3 bases, and 5 bases lay in between. The CDR3 is made up of 13 amino acids. Germline CDR1 LNHDA, CDR2 SQIVND (reference sequence). Sequenced by immunoSEQ multiplex PCR; TCRdb stores in-frame clones only, minus some. The data hold about 200,000 clones, with roughly nine tenths observed a single time. This clonotype originated in a man aged 35-49 years with acute or convalescent COVID-19. The chain has TRBV19 and TRBJ2-2; perhaps TRBD1 as D (5 bases). Sequenced material: peripheral blood. The CDR3 nucleotides are TGTGCCAGTAGTATCAGGGACACCGGGGAGCTGTTTTTT. Translating gives CASSIRDTGELFF.